This T cell receptor beta chain was captured by sequencing in a study of neoadjuvant anti-PD-1 for oral cavity cancer (dated by TCRdb to the early 2020s). Describing the broader study: Before undergoing curative-intent surgical resection, most patients got three to four biweekly nivolumab doses at 3 mg/kg. Under RECIST 1.1, a patient counted as a responder if showing complete response, partial response or stable disease, and as a non-responder if showing progression. The parent correlative cohort included some twelve patients, with an approximately 35% response rate. Patients who did not progress were given a fourth nivolumab dose at about day 43 and had definitive surgical resection on days 50-56. Paper-wide results and their limitations: After neoadjuvant nivolumab, non-responders showed significantly higher T cell clonality (Gini index) in PBMCs than responders did. A higher pretreatment blood Treg/Th17 ratio correlated with both higher pretreatment blood TCRbeta clonality and lower post-treatment tumor TCRbeta clonality. The TCR analyses had only a few patients in each response group, and the authors called for validation in larger cohorts.

CDR3 length: 17 amino acids, cysteine to phenylalanine. Only CDR3 DNA remains: 51 bases, in frame from the first base. V ends up 4 bases short and J 5 bases short, with an unmatched junction base count of 14. The germline V gene supplies CDR1 WSHSY and CDR2 SAAADI. With regard to this clone: Its target antigen remains unknown. No base-level quality is on record; no much larger clone is a single base apart.

PBMC libraries used mostly around 0.5 ug of input genomic DNA for deep sequencing, with six replicates per sample. The immunoSEQ hsTCRbeta kit was used to prepare TCRbeta libraries according to the manufacturer's instructions. An Illumina NovaSeq 6000 S4 flow cell was used to sequence the final libraries, which had first been combined to 3 nM. From the authors' description of their analysis: Raw data preprocessing and quality control were performed with the immunoSEQ Analyzer. The analysis was limited to productive rearrangements, and each clonotype was defined by a unique CDR3 amino acid sequence. Repertoire clonality was estimated as the Gini-Simpson index, computed with the R package tcR. Student's t test was used to compare Gini indices, and Pearson correlation was used to assess associations with tumor size change. The table comes from immuneACCESS by way of TCRdb, which keeps in-frame sequences with V and J called. Part of the clones is missing from these tables; in studies checked, under half for an unresolved V gene and the rest for unknown reasons. Clonal size and the V and J genes are those of that table, whereas D and trimming came from the DNA. A total of approximately 42,000 clones appear in this sample, around 79% of them only once. The ten most abundant clones make up about 5% of the sample.

The meaning of the sample's time point label: after neoadjuvant nivolumab, at surgical resection. The patients had newly diagnosed stage II-IVA oral cavity squamous cell carcinoma and had not received any prior systemic or radiation treatment. The cohort was made up of patients with locally advanced, HPV-negative oral cavity squamous cell carcinoma. No culture maintenance or expansion was done, as the peripheral blood mononuclear cells went straight to analysis. Samples came from a longitudinal correlative study of a single-arm phase II trial of neoadjuvant nivolumab in oral cavity squamous cell carcinoma. Subject-matched pre- and post-treatment PBMCs and tumors from three responders and three non-responders were subjected to genomic DNA-based TCRbeta sequencing. Peripheral blood mononuclear cells were collected before nivolumab treatment and again after treatment, at the time of surgery. Genomic DNA was isolated from PBMCs using the Maxwell RSC DNA from Cells kit.

The sequence was collected from a person aged 40 to 85 with oral cavity squamous cell carcinoma. The chain employs TRBV10-2 and TRBJ2-5, and 9 junction bases match TRBD2. The sample here was PBMCs, taken after nivolumab (anti-PD-1) treatment. The CDR3 protein sequence reads: CASSAGGSGGARETQYF. The sequence in DNA is TGCGCCAGCAGTGCAGGGGGTAGCGGGGGCGCGAGGGAGACCCAGTACTTC.